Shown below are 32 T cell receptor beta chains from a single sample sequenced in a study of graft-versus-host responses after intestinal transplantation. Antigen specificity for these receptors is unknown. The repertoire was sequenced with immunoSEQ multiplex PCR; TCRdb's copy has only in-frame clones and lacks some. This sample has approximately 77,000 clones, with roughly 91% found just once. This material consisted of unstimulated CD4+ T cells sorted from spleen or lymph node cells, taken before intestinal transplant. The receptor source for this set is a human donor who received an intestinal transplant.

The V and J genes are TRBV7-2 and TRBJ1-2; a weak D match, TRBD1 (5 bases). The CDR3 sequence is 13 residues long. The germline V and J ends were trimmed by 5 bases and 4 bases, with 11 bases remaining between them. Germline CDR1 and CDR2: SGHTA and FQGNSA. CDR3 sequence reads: CASSLGLRYGYTF. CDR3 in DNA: TGTGCCAGCAGCCTGGGACTGCGCTATGGCTACACCTTC. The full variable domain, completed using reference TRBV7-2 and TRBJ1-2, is GAGVSQSPSNKVTEKGKDVELRCDPISGHTALYWYRQSLGQGLEFLIYFQGNSAPDKSGLPSDRFSAERTGGSVSTLTIQRTQQEDSAVYLCASSLGLRYGYTFGSGTRLTVV.

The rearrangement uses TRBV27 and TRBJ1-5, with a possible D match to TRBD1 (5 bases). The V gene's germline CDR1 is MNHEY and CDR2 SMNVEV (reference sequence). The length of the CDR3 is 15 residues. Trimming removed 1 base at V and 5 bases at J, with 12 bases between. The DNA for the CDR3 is TGTGCCAGCAGTTTATGGGGGGAAACCCATCAGCCCCAGCATTTT. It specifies CASSLWGETHQPQHF.

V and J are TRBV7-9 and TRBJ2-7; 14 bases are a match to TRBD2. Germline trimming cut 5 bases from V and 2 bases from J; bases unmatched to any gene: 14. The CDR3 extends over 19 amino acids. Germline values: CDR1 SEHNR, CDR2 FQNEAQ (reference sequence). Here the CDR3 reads CASSLFIGLGLAGAYEQYF. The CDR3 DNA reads TGTGCCAGCAGCCTATTTATAGGGTTGGGACTAGCGGGGGCCTACGAGCAGTACTTC.

The DNA of the CDR3 is TGCGCCAGCAGCTTCCGGGACAGTTACACCGGGGAGCTGTTTTTT. Residues: CASSFRDSYTGELFF. The chain couples TRBV5-1 to TRBJ2-2, with TRBD1 identical over 7 bases. The CDR3 spans 15 residues. Germline loops: CDR1 SGHRS, CDR2 YFSETQ. The ends lost 2 bases at V and 3 bases at J; junction bases unmatched: 4.

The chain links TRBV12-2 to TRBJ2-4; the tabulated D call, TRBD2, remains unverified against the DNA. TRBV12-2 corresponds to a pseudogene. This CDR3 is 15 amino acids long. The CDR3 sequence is CASRFVEEVRNIQYF. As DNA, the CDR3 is TGTGCAAGTCGCTTCGTAGAAGAGGTGAGAAACATTCAGTACTTC.

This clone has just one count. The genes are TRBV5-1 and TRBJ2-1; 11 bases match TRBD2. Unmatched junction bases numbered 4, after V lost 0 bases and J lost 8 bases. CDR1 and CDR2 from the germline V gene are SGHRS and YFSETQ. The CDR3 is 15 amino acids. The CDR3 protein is CASSLAGLAAHEQFF. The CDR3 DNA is TGCGCCAGCAGCTTGGCGGGACTAGCGGCCCATGAGCAGTTCTTC.

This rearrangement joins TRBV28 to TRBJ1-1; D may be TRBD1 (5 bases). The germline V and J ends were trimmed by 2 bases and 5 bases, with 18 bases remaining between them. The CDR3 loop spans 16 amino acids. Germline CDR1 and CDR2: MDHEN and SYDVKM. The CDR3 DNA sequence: TGTGCCAGCAGTTTAAGAGTGTTTGGGGGGAGAACTGAAGCTTTCTTT. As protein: CASSLRVFGGRTEAFF.

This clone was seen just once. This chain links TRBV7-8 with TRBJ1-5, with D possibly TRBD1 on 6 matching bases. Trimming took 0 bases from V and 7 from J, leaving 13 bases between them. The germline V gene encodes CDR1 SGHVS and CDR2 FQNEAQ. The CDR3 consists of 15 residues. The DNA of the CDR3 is TGTGCCAGCAGCTTAGCGGAAGGACAGCGACAGCCCCAGCATTTT. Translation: CASSLAEGQRQPQHF.

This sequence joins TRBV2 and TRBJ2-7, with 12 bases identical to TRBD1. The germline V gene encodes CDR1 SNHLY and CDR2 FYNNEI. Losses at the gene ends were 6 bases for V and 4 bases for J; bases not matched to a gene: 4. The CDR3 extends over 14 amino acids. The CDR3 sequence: CASSAGQGAYEQYF. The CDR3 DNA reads TGTGCCAGCAGCGCGGGACAGGGGGCTTACGAGCAGTACTTC. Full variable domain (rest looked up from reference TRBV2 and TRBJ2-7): EPEVTQTPSHQVTQMGQEVILRCVPISNHLYFYWYRQILGQKVEFLVSFYNNEISEKSEIFDDQFSVERPDGSNFTLKIRSTKLEDSAMYFCASSAGQGAYEQYFGPGTRLTVT.

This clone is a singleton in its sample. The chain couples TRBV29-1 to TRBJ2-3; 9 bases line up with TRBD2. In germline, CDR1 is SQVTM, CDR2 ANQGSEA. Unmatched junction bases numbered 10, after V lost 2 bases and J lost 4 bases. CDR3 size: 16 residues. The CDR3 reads CSVENPASGIADTQYF. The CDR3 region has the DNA TGCAGCGTTGAAAATCCGGCTAGCGGGATAGCAGATACGCAGTATTTT.

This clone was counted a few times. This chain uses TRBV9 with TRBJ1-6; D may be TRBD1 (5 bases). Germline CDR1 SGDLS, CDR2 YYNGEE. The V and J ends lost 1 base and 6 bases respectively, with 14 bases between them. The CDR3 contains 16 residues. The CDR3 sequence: CASSVFPTALNSPLHF. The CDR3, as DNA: TGTGCCAGCAGCGTATTCCCGACAGCTCTTAATTCACCCCTCCACTTT.

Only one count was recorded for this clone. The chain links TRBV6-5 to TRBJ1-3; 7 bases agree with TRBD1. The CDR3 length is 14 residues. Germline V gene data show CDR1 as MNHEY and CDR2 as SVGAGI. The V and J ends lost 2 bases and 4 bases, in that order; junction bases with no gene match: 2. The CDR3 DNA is TGTGCCAGCAGTTACGCGACAGGGGGAAACACCATATATTTT. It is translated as CASSYATGGNTIYF.

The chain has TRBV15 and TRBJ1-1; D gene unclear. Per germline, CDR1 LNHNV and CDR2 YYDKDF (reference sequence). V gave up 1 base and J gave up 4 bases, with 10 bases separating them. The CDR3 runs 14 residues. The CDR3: CATSRGGPSTEAFF. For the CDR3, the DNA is TGTGCCACCAGCAGAGGCGGCCCCAGCACTGAAGCTTTCTTT.

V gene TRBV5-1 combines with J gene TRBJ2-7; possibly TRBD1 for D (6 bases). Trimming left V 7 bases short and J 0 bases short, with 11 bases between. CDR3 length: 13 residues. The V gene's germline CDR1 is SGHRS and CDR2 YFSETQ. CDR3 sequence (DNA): TGCGCCAGCGGCCCAGGGGTCTCCTACGAGCAGTACTTC. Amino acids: CASGPGVSYEQYF.

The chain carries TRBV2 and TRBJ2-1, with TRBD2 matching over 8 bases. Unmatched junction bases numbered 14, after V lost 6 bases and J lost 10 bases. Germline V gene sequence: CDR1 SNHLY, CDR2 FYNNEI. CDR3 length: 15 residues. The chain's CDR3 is CASRAESGSRTEQFF. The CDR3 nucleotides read TGTGCCAGCAGGGCAGAAAGCGGGAGTCGTACCGAGCAGTTCTTC.

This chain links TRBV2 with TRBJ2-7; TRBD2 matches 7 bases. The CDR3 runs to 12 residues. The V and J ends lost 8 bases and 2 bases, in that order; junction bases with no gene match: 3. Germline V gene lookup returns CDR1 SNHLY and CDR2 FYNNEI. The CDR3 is CASQGLAYEQYF. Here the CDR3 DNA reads TGTGCCAGCCAAGGACTAGCCTACGAGCAGTACTTC.

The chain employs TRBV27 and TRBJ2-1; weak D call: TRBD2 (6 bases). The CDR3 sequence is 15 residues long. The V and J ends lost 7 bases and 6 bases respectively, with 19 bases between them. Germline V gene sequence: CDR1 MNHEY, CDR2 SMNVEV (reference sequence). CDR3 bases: TGTGCCAGCAATCCCGCGGGGCCCGAGGGCAATGAGCAGTTCTTC. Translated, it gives CASNPAGPEGNEQFF.

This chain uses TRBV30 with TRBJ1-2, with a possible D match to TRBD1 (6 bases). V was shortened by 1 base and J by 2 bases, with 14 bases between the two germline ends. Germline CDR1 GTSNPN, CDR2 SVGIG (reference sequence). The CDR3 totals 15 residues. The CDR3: CAWSGGRQANYGYTF. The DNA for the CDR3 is TGTGCCTGGAGTGGTGGACGACAGGCAAACTATGGCTACACCTTC.

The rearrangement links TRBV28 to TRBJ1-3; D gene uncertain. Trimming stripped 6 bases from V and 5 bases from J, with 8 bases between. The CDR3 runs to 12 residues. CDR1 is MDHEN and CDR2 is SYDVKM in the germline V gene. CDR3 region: CASRFNRNTIYF. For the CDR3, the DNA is TGTGCCAGCAGGTTCAATCGAAACACCATATATTTT. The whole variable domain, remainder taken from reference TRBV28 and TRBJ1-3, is DVKVTQSSRYLVKRTGEKVFLECVQDMDHENMFWYRQDPGLGLRLIYFSYDVKMKEKGDIPEGYSVSREKKERFSLILESASTNQTSMYLCASRFNRNTIYFGEGSWLTVV.

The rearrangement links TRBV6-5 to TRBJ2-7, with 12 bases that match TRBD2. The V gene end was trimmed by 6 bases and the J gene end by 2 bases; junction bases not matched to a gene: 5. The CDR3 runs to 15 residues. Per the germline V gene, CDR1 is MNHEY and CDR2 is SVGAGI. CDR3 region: CASSLAGGGAYEQYF. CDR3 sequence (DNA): TGTGCCAGCAGCCTAGCGGGAGGGGGAGCCTACGAGCAGTACTTC.

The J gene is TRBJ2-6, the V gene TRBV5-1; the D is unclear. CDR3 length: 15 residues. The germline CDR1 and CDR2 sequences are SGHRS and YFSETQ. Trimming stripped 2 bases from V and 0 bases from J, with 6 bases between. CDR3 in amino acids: CASSLRHSGANVLTF. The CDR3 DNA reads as TGCGCCAGCAGCTTACGACACTCTGGGGCCAACGTCCTGACTTTC. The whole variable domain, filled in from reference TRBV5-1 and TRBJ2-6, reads KAGVTQTPRYLIKTRGQQVTLSCSPISGHRSVSWYQQTPGQGLQFLFEYFSETQRNKGNFPGRFSGRQFSNSRSEMNVSTLELGDSALYLCASSLRHSGANVLTFGAGSRLTVL.

Here the CDR3 DNA reads TGTGCCAGCAGGCTGGGACAGCCCGGCTCCTACGAGCAGTACTTC. Translated: CASRLGQPGSYEQYF. The chain joins TRBV5-6 to TRBJ2-7, with 7 bases matching TRBD1. The ends lost 5 bases at V and 0 bases at J; junction bases unmatched: 8. Germline CDR1 is SGHDT and CDR2 is YYEEEE. CDR3 length: 15 residues.

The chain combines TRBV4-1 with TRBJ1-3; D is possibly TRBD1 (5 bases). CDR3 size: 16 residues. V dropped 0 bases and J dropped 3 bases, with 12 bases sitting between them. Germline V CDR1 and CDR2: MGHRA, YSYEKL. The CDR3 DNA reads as TGCGCCAGCAGCCAAGATCTGCCAGGGCTTGGAAACACCATATATTTT. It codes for CASSQDLPGLGNTIYF.

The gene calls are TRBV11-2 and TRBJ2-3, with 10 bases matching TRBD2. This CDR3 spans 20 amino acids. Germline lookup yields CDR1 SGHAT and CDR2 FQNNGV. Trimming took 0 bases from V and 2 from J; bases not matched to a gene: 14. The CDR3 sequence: CASSLDPSIIAGGLTDTQYF. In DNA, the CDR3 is TGTGCCAGCAGCTTAGACCCTAGCATAATAGCGGGGGGCCTCACAGATACGCAGTATTTT. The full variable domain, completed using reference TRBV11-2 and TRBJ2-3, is EAGVAQSPRYKIIEKRQSVAFWCNPISGHATLYWYQQILGQGPKLLIQFQNNGVVDDSQLPKDRFSAERLKGVDSTLKIQPAKLEDSAVYLCASSLDPSIIAGGLTDTQYFGPGTRLTVL.

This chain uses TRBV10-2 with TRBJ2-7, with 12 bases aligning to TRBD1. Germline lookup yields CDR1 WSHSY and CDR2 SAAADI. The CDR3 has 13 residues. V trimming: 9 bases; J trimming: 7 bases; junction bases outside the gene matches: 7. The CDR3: CARRRDRGLEQYF. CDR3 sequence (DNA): TGCGCCAGACGTCGGGACAGGGGGCTTGAGCAGTACTTC.

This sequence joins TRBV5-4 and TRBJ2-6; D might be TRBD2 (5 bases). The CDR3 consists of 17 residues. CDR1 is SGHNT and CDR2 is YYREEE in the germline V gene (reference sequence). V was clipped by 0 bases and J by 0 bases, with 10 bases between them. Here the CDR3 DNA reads TGTGCCAGCAGCTTGGCCGTCGGGAACTCTGGGGCCAACGTCCTGACTTTC. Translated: CASSLAVGNSGANVLTF.

CDR3 region: CASSLVSGGNSPLHF. As DNA, the CDR3 is TGTGCCAGCAGCTTAGTGTCAGGGGGAAATTCACCCCTCCACTTT. The chain recombines TRBV7-2 with TRBJ1-6; TRBD1 aligns across 7 bases. Germline lookup yields CDR1 SGHTA and CDR2 FQGNSA. The CDR3 has 15 residues. Trimming at V came to 1 base and at J to 7 bases, leaving 4 bases not matched to a gene.

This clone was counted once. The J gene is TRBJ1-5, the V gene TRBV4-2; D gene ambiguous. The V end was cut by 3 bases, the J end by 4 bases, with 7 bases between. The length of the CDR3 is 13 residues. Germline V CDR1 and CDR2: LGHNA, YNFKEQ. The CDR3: CASSHEENQPQHF. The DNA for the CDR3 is TGTGCCAGCAGCCACGAAGAGAATCAGCCCCAGCATTTT.

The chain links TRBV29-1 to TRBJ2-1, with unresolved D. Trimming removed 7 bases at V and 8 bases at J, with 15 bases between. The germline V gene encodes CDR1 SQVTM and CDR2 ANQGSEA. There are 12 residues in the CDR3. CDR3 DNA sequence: TGCAGCGCCCTTGGGCTGGGCGATGAGCAGTTCTTC. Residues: CSALGLGDEQFF.

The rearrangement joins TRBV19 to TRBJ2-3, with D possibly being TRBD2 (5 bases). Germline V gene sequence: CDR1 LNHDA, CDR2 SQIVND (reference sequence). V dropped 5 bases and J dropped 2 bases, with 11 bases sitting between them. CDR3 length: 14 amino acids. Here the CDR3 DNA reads TGTGCCAGTAGTGACGGGGTCTACACAGATACGCAGTATTTT. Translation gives CASSDGVYTDTQYF.

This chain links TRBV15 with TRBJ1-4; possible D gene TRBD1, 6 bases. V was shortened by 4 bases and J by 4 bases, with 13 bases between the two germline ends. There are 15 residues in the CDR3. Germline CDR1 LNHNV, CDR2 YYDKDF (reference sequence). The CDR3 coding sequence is TGTGCCACCAGCACCATGGACAGCCGTAATGAAAAACTGTTTTTT. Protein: CATSTMDSRNEKLFF.

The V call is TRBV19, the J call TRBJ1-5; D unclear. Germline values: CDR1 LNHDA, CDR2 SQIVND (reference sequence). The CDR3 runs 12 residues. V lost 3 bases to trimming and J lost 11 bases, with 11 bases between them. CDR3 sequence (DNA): TGTGCCAGTAGTATTCTCTTCGGGGCCCAGCATTTT. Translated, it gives CASSILFGAQHF. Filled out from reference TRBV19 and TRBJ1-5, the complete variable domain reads DGGITQSPKYLFRKEGQNVTLSCEQNLNHDAMYWYRQDPGQGLRLIYYSQIVNDFQKGDIAEGYSVSREKKESFPLTVTSAQKNPTAFYLCASSILFGAQHFGDGTRLSIL.